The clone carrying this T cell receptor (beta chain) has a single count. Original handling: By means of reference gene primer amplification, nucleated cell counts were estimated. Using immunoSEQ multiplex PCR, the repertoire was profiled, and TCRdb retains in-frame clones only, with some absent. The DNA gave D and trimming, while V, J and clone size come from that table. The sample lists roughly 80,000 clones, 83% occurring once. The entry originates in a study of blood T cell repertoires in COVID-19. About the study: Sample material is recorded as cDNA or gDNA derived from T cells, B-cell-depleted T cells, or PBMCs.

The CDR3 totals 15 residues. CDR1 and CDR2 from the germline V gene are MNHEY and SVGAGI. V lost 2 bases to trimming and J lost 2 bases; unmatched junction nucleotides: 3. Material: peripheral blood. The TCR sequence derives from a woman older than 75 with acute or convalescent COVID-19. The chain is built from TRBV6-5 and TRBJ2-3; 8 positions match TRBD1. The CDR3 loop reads CASSYAGGYTDTQYF. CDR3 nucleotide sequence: TGTGCCAGCAGTTACGCAGGGGGCTACACAGATACGCAGTATTTT.